The TCR beta chain described here comes from a study of T cell changes during pregnancy in multiple sclerosis. Libraries were prepared by immunoSEQ multiplex PCR; TCRdb keeps only in-frame clonotypes and omits some of them. The top ten hold around 8.2% of the sample, which has tens of thousands of clones, about 87% seen once. This CDR3 spans 16 amino acids. Trimming shortened V by 5 bases and J by 0 bases, and 11 bases separated the two germline ends. Germline loops: CDR1 MDHEN, CDR2 SYDVKM. The chain employs TRBV28 and TRBJ2-6, with D possibly being TRBD2 (6 bases). The clonotype originates from a female donor with multiple sclerosis, enrolled in a pregnancy study. The specimen was CD8+ T cells from peripheral blood mononuclear cells, collected before pregnancy. The CDR3 protein is CASSQGGVSGANVLTF. The CDR3 nucleotides are TGTGCCAGCAGTCAAGGCGGGGTCTCTGGGGCCAACGTCCTGACTTTC.